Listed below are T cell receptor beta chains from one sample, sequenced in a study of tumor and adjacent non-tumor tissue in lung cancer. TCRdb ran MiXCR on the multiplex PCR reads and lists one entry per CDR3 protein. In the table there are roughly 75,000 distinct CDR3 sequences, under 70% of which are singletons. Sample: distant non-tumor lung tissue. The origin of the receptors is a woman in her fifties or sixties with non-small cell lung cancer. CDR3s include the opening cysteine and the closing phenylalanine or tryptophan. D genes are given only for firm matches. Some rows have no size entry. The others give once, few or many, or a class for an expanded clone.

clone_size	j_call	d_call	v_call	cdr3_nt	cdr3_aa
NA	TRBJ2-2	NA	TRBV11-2	TGTGCCAGCATCTGGGGGACAACCGTGGACCTGTTTTTT	CASIWGTTVDLFF
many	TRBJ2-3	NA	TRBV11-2	TGTGCCAGCAGCCTAAACAGAGGGCCCGGCACAGATACGCAGTATTTT	CASSLNRGPGTDTQYF
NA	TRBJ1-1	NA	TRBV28	TGTGCCAGCAGTTTATCTATCCGGACCAAGGGAGCTTTCTTT	CASSLSIRTKGAFF
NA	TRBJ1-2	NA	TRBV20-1	TGCAATGTCCCACCAGGGAACTATGGCTACACCTTC	CNVPPGNYGYTF
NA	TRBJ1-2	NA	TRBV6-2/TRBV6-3	TGTGCCAGCTGCCGCGGACAAGGGCAAGATAGCTACACCTTC	CASCRGQGQDSYTF
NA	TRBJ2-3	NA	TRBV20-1	TGCAGTGCTAGGATACTAGCATCTGGGGATACGCAGTATTTT	CSARILASGDTQYF
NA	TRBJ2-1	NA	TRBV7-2	TGTTCCAGCAGCTGGAAAGGCAATGAGCAGTTCTTC	CSSSWKGNEQFF
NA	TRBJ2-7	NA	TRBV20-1	TGCAGTACTAGAGGAGCGGCAGGAGAGCAGTACTTC	CSTRGAAGEQYF
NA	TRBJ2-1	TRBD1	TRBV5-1	TGCGCCAGCACTTACAGGGGAAAAGATTACAATGAGCAGTTCTTC	CASTYRGKDYNEQFF
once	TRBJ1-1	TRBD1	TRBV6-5	TGTGCAAGCAGCGAGCCCAGGGGGCGAACTTTCTTT	CASSEPRGRTFF
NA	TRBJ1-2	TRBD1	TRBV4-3	TGCGCCAGCAGCCCTGGGACAGTGGCTACCTATGGCTACACCTTC	CASSPGTVATYGYTF
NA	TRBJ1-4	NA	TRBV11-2	TGTGCCAGCAGCTTAACCCGGGACATTGGGGGGAGGAGACTGTTTTTT	CASSLTRDIGGRRLFF
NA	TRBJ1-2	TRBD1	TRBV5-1	TGCGCCAGCAGCTTGGGGACAGGAGAGTATGGCTACACCTTC	CASSLGTGEYGYTF